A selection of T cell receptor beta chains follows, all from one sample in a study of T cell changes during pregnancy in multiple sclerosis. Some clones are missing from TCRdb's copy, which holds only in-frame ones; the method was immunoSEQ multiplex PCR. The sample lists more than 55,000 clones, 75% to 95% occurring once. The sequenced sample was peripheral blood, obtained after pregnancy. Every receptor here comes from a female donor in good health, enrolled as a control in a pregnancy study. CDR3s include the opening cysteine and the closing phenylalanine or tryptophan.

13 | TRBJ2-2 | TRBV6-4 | CATRAGGGGELFF
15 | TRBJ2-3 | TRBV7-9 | CASSSGLAGTDTQYF
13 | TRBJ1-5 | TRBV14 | CASSQEANQPQHF
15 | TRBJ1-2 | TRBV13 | CASSFATGGYYGYTF
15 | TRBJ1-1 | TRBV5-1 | CASSLQTGTNTEAFF
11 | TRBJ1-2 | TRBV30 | CAWSPGGGYTF
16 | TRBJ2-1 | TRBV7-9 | CASSLMTSGAYNEQFF
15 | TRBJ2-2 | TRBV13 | CASSLRLSNTGELFF
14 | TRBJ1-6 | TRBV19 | CASSIAETNSPLHF
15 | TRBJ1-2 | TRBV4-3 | CASSQDRQGGYGYTF
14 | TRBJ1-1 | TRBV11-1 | CASSLATLRTEAFF
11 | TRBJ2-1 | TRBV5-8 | CASSLVQGGFF
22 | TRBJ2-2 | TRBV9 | CASSFNPGQGVAKGSYTGELFF
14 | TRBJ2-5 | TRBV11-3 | CASSLGRGRETQYF
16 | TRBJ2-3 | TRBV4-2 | CASSLVAGGHVDTQYF
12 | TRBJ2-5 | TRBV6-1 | CASSVSRETQYF
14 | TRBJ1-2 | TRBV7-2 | CASSFSRGAYGYTF
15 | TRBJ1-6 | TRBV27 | CASSLRTGDNSPLHF
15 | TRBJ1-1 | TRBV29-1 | CSVARGQRMNTEAFF
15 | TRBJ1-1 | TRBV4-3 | CASSQDYLEGTEAFF
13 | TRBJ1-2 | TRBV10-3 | CAISVLSPYGYTF
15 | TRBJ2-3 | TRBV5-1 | CASSRGQGTTDTQYF
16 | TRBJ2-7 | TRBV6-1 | CASSELYRGDGFEQYF
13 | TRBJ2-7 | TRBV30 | CAWSGTASYEQYF
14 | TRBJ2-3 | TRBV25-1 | CASSWRGLTDTQYF
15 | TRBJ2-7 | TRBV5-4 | CASSLVRTGGDEQYF
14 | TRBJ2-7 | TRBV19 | CASSPRTGGDEQYF
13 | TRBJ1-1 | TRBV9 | CASSVSGNTEAFF
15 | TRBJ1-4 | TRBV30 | CAWSVHGGTNEKLFF
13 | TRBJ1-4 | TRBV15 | CATSQGSNEKLFF
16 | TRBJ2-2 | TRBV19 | CASIYTAGSNTGELFF
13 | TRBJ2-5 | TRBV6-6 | CASLYRGRETQYF
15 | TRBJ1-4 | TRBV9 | CASSAQQGEVEKLFF